One sample yielded the 10 T cell receptor beta chains listed below, sequenced in a study of OX40 agonist ivuxolimab in advanced cancers. Assay: immunoSEQ multiplex PCR; the TCRdb copy retains only in-frame clones and omits some. The table lists tens of thousands of clones, 85% to 90% of them singletons. Sequences were derived from CD4+ or CD8+ T cells sorted from blood, sampled in a trial of the OX40 agonist ivuxolimab. These receptors were collected from an adult with an advanced solid tumor such as melanoma, head and neck, liver or kidney cancer.

The rearrangement links TRBV18 to TRBJ1-5; no clear D. The V gene lost 5 bases and the J gene lost 1 base, with 15 bases spanning the gap. The length of the CDR3 is 16 residues. CDR1 is KGHSH and CDR2 is LQKENI in the germline V gene. CDR3 loop: CASSTQVGVSNQPQHF. The CDR3 nucleotides are TGTGCCAGCTCAACCCAGGTCGGGGTGAGCAATCAGCCCCAGCATTTT.

The J gene is TRBJ1-1, the V gene TRBV18; tentative D call: TRBD1 (5 bases). V was pared by 1 base and J by 0 bases, with 9 bases between. Germline V gene data show CDR1 as KGHSH and CDR2 as LQKENI. This CDR3 has 15 residues. CDR3 nucleotide sequence: TGTGCCAGCTCACCACGACAGTCCATGAACACTGAAGCTTTCTTT. Its protein is CASSPRQSMNTEAFF.

The V call is TRBV4-1, the J call TRBJ2-7; 9 bases agree with TRBD2. The CDR3 sequence is 17 residues long. Trimming took 5 bases from V and 1 from J; bases not matched to a gene: 12. In germline, CDR1 is MGHRA, CDR2 YSYEKL. CDR3 region: CASSREGLAGASYEQYF. The CDR3 DNA is TGCGCCAGCAGCAGGGAGGGCTTAGCGGGGGCTTCCTACGAGCAGTACTTC.

This clone was found once. The genes are TRBV15 and TRBJ2-1; the match to TRBD2 covers 7 bases. The CDR3 has 16 amino acids. The V segment lost 0 bases and the J segment 4 bases; nucleotides outside the gene matches: 6. Germline CDR1 reads LNHNV; CDR2 reads YYDKDF (reference sequence). As DNA, the CDR3 is TGTGCCACCAGCAGAGATAGGGCTAGCGGTTACAATGAGCAGTTCTTC. It codes for CATSRDRASGYNEQFF.

The DNA of the CDR3 is TGTGCCAGTGAACGCCAGCCCCAGCATTTT. The encoded protein is CASERQPQHF. The chain recombines TRBV19 with TRBJ1-5; D remains ambiguous. V dropped 8 bases and J dropped 7 bases, with 6 bases sitting between them. The CDR3 has 10 residues. Germline lookup yields CDR1 LNHDA and CDR2 SQIVND (reference sequence).

The rearrangement links TRBV29-1 to TRBJ1-1; D is uncertain. CDR1 and CDR2 from the germline V gene are SQVTM and ANQGSEA. Trimming took 6 bases from V and 3 from J, leaving 8 bases between them. This CDR3 is built from 11 residues. The CDR3, as DNA: TGCAGCGTGTGTGGGTACACTGAAGCTTTCTTT. This translates into CSVCGYTEAFF.

The chain couples TRBV5-6 to TRBJ2-7; D gene unclear. Per germline, CDR1 SGHDT and CDR2 YYEEEE. Between the trimmed V and J ends, which lost 0 bases and 6 bases, there was a span of 10 bases. The CDR3 loop spans 13 amino acids. CDR3 in DNA: TGTGCCAGCAGCTTGGATCGCACGTTCGAGCAGTACTTC. This translates into CASSLDRTFEQYF.

This chain uses TRBV5-1 with TRBJ2-1; 7 bases are a match to TRBD1. V lost 1 base, J lost 2 bases, and 6 bases stayed unmatched. The CDR3 runs 16 residues. CDR1 is SGHRS and CDR2 is YFSETQ in the germline V gene. The CDR3 spells CASSLQGVGTYNEQFF. The CDR3 DNA reads TGCGCCAGCAGCTTGCAGGGGGTGGGGACCTACAATGAGCAGTTCTTC.

This clone has a single count. V gene TRBV7-9 combines with J gene TRBJ2-3; D gene ambiguous. This CDR3 spans 13 amino acids. Germline V gene sequence: CDR1 SEHNR, CDR2 FQNEAQ (reference sequence). V gave up 8 bases and J gave up 0 bases, with 9 bases separating them. CDR3 sequence (DNA): TGTGCCAGCCCCTCCCCTAGCACAGATACGCAGTATTTT. Translation: CASPSPSTDTQYF. Full variable domain (missing parts from reference TRBV7-9 and TRBJ2-3): DTGVSQNPRHKITKRGQNVTFRCDPISEHNRLYWYRQTLGQGPEFLTYFQNEAQLEKSRLLSDRFSAERPKGSFSTLEIQRTEQGDSAMYLCASPSPSTDTQYFGPGTRLTVL.

This clone was found a few times. This specimen includes other DNA sequences encoding the same CDR3. The rearrangement links TRBV5-6 to TRBJ2-6; 8 positions agree with TRBD1. This CDR3 is built from 16 residues. The J segment lost 3 bases and the V segment lost 4 bases, leaving 6 bases of the junction unmatched. Germline CDR1 and CDR2: SGHDT and YYEEEE. The CDR3 bases are TGTGCCAGCAGCCAGACAGGGGTTTTTGGGGCCAACGTCCTGACTTTC. The encoded protein is CASSQTGVFGANVLTF. Filled out from reference TRBV5-6 and TRBJ2-6, the complete variable domain reads DAGVTQSPTHLIKTRGQQVTLRCSPKSGHDTVSWYQQALGQGPQFIFQYYEEEERQRGNFPDRFSGHQFPNYSSELNVNALLLGDSALYLCASSQTGVFGANVLTFGAGSRLTVL.